These 21 T cell receptor beta chains share one sample of origin, sequenced in a study of shared clonotypes between healthy human individuals. The assay was immunoSEQ multiplex PCR, and TCRdb's table has in-frame clones only and misses some. The repertoire consists of 2,500,000 or so clones, with approximately 93% occurring once and the leading ten covering 0.36%. The sample comprised naive CD4+ T cells from PBMCs. The sample's subset: CD45RA+ positively selected. These receptors all stem from a man aged 18 to 30 in good health. Some clones in this sample may be carry-over from other donors' samples.

The genes are TRBV28 and TRBJ1-1; no firm D call. The length of the CDR3 is 14 residues. The germline gives CDR1 MDHEN, CDR2 SYDVKM. V lost 4 bases, J lost 0 bases, and 9 bases lay in between. CDR3: CASSSRSMNTEAFF. The CDR3 DNA is TGTGCCAGCAGTTCCAGGAGCATGAACACTGAAGCTTTCTTT.

V usage is TRBV2 and J usage is TRBJ2-7; 7 positions agree with TRBD1. The CDR3 sequence is 14 residues long. V lost 6 bases, J lost 3 bases, and 8 bases stayed unmatched. The germline V gene has CDR1 SNHLY and CDR2 FYNNEI. The CDR3 bases are TGTGCCAGCAGCTCCTCAAGACAGGGCTACGAGCAGTACTTC. Amino acid sequence: CASSSSRQGYEQYF.

CDR3 DNA sequence: TGTGCCAGCATGCACGGGGGCATAATTCAAGAGACCCAGTACTTC. Residues: CASMHGGIIQETQYF. The J gene is TRBJ2-5, the V gene TRBV2, with D possibly called TRBD1 or TRBD2 (6 bases each). V lost 7 bases and J 2 bases, leaving 17 bases between the germline ends. Germline assignment: CDR1 SNHLY and CDR2 FYNNEI. The CDR3 is made up of 15 amino acids.

The chain is built from TRBV2 and TRBJ2-1; the D gene is possibly TRBD2 (5 bases). Trimming left V 7 bases short and J 5 bases short, with 12 bases between. The CDR3 length is 13 residues. CDR1 and CDR2 (germline): SNHLY, FYNNEI. The CDR3 reads CASTGSGDNEQFF. The CDR3 DNA follows: TGTGCCAGCACGGGATCCGGGGACAATGAGCAGTTCTTC. Variable domain in full (rest from reference TRBV2 and TRBJ2-1): EPEVTQTPSHQVTQMGQEVILRCVPISNHLYFYWYRQILGQKVEFLVSFYNNEISEKSEIFDDQFSVERPDGSNFTLKIRSTKLEDSAMYFCASTGSGDNEQFFGPGTRLTVL.

The CDR3 DNA reads as TGTGCAGCGCGGACAGGGGGCGAGCAGTACTTC. Translated, it gives CAARTGGEQYF. The J gene is TRBJ2-7, the V gene TRBV28; 10 bases align to TRBD1. This CDR3 spans 11 amino acids. The germline V gene encodes CDR1 MDHEN and CDR2 SYDVKM.

This clone was observed a few times. Other DNA sequences within the sample encode an identical CDR3. The rearrangement joins TRBV19 to TRBJ2-6, with D perhaps being TRBD1 or TRBD2 (5 bases each). Trimming pared 3 bases from V and 0 bases from J, leaving 6 bases between. This CDR3 has 15 residues. Germline CDR1 reads LNHDA; CDR2 reads SQIVND (reference sequence). The CDR3, as DNA: TGTGCCAGTAGTATTGGGGGCTCTGGGGCCAACGTCCTGACTTTC. It encodes CASSIGGSGANVLTF.

This clone was detected once. The J gene is TRBJ2-7, the V gene TRBV11-1, with 7 nucleotides matching TRBD1. Germline CDR1 is SGHAT and CDR2 is FQDESV (reference sequence). The CDR3 sequence is 15 residues long. The trim removed 4 bases at V and 4 bases at J, leaving 10 bases unmatched. CDR3 region: CASSSRDSKFYEQYF. In DNA form, the CDR3 reads TGTGCCAGCAGCTCTCGGGACAGCAAATTTTACGAGCAGTACTTC.

The CDR3 region is CASSKQKWRDGELFF. The CDR3 region has the DNA TGTGCCAGCAGCAAGCAGAAATGGCGGGACGGGGAGCTGTTTTTT. The V and J genes are TRBV7-3 and TRBJ2-2; D possibly corresponds to TRBD2 (6 bases). With 5 bases removed from V and 7 bases from J, the gap between germline ends came to 17 bases. Germline CDR1 reads SGHTA; CDR2 reads FQGTGA. This CDR3 region has 15 residues.

The count of this clone is one. The chain couples TRBV21-1 to TRBJ2-5. TRBV21-1 corresponds to a pseudogene. The CDR3 spans 16 residues. In DNA, the CDR3 is TGTGCCAGCAGCAAAGAGGATGACGGCAGCTCAGAGACCCAGTACTTC. Its protein is CASSKEDDGSSETQYF.

This CDR3 reads CASSPAGGGNTEAFF. In nucleotides, the CDR3 is TGTGCCAGCAGTCCTGCGGGGGGAGGGAACACTGAAGCTTTCTTT. The chain joins TRBV28 to TRBJ1-1, with TRBD1 as a possible D gene (5 bases). Germline V CDR1 and CDR2: MDHEN, SYDVKM. This CDR3 comprises 15 residues. The V and J ends lost 5 bases and 1 base respectively, with 14 bases between them.

The genes are TRBV5-4 and TRBJ2-6; D uncertain. Deletions cut 0 bases from V and 0 bases from J, with 10 bases between. CDR3 length: 17 amino acids. Per the germline V gene, CDR1 is SGHNT and CDR2 is YYREEE (reference sequence). The CDR3 nucleotides read TGTGCCAGCAGCTTGGGGGGTAGGAACTCTGGGGCCAACGTCCTGACTTTC. Translating gives CASSLGGRNSGANVLTF.

The chain is built from TRBV19 and TRBJ1-2; maybe TRBD1 (6 bases). Germline V CDR1 and CDR2: LNHDA, SQIVND (reference sequence). V was trimmed by 3 bases and J by 10 bases, leaving 24 bases between them. CDR3 length: 16 residues. CDR3 DNA: TGTGCCAGTAGTATTGAGTCGGGGGGCGGGCCGAGAGTCTACACCTTC. Translated: CASSIESGGGPRVYTF. Full variable domain (remainder filled in from reference TRBV19 and TRBJ1-2): DGGITQSPKYLFRKEGQNVTLSCEQNLNHDAMYWYRQDPGQGLRLIYYSQIVNDFQKGDIAEGYSVSREKKESFPLTVTSAQKNPTAFYLCASSIESGGGPRVYTFGSGTRLTVV.

This clone was recorded a few times. The chain carries TRBV29-1 and TRBJ1-1; no clear D. CDR3 size: 11 residues. Trimming removed 5 bases at V and 5 bases at J, with 9 bases between. From germline, CDR1 is SQVTM and CDR2 ANQGSEA. In DNA, the CDR3 is TGCAGCGTTCTTACATGGACTGAAGCTTTCTTT. It specifies CSVLTWTEAFF.

This chain links TRBV7-2 with TRBJ1-1, with D unresolved. The CDR3 is made up of 14 amino acids. The germline gives CDR1 SGHTA, CDR2 FQGNSA. With 5 bases removed from V and 1 base from J, the gap between germline ends came to 11 bases. The CDR3 spells CASSPQFANTEAFF. Here the CDR3 DNA reads TGTGCCAGCAGCCCACAGTTCGCGAACACTGAAGCTTTCTTT.

The chain is built from TRBV2 and TRBJ2-1; D may match TRBD1 or TRBD2 (5 bases each). This CDR3 is 12 amino acids long. Germline CDR1 SNHLY, CDR2 FYNNEI. The V gene lost 8 bases and the J gene lost 10 bases, with 15 bases spanning the gap. The CDR3 reads CASRRDVPEQFF. The CDR3 nucleotides read TGTGCCAGCCGAAGGGACGTACCCGAGCAGTTCTTC.

CDR3 in DNA: TGTGCCAGCAGCCAAAACATTCGAACGGGAGGAGCTGAGACCCAGTACTTC. Encoded protein: CASSQNIRTGGAETQYF. The chain joins TRBV14 to TRBJ2-5; the match to TRBD2 covers 7 bases. CDR3 size: 17 residues. The V gene's germline CDR1 is SGHDN and CDR2 FVKESK. V was pared by 2 bases and J by 5 bases, with 14 bases of the junction left unmatched.

The sample holds one count of this clone. This sequence joins TRBV5-4 and TRBJ2-1; 7 bases are shared with TRBD2. The CDR3 spans 13 residues. The V and J ends lost 4 bases and 6 bases, in that order; junction bases with no gene match: 4. Germline V lookup: CDR1 SGHNT, CDR2 YYREEE (reference sequence). This CDR3 is CASSPPSGNEQFF. The CDR3 DNA reads as TGTGCCAGCAGCCCTCCTAGCGGCAATGAGCAGTTCTTC.

The J gene is TRBJ2-1, the V gene TRBV10-3; D may be TRBD2 (5 bases). The V end lost 4 bases, the J end lost 8 bases, and 21 bases lay between the germline ends. This CDR3 is 16 amino acids long. Germline V gene sequence: CDR1 ENHRY, CDR2 SYGVKD. CDR3 coding DNA: TGTGCCATCAGTGGGGAACTAGTCGGTTCAGCGGATGAGCAGTTCTTC. Translated, it gives CAISGELVGSADEQFF.

The chain is built from TRBV7-2 and TRBJ1-2, with D tentatively TRBD1 (5 bases). Germline CDR1 SGHTA, CDR2 FQGNSA. The ends were cut back, 2 bases at V and 7 bases at J, with 14 bases in the middle. The CDR3 is made up of 14 amino acids. This chain's CDR3 is CASSLSSGGRGYTF. The DNA of the CDR3 is TGTGCCAGCAGCTTATCTTCTGGGGGACGTGGCTACACCTTC.

V usage is TRBV5-1 and J usage is TRBJ1-2; 7 nucleotides line up with TRBD1. Trimming removed 3 bases from V and 7 bases from J; junction bases left unmatched: 6. The germline V gene has CDR1 SGHRS and CDR2 YFSETQ. CDR3 size: 13 residues. CDR3 sequence: CASSWRQGFGYTF. The CDR3 DNA sequence: TGCGCCAGCAGCTGGAGACAGGGATTTGGCTACACCTTC.

Note on this clone: Other DNA sequences of this sample code for an identical CDR3. V usage is TRBV19 and J usage is TRBJ1-1; a possible D gene is TRBD1 (6 bases). This CDR3 contains 14 residues. The ends were cut back, 5 bases at V and 0 bases at J, with 10 bases in the middle. The germline gives CDR1 LNHDA, CDR2 SQIVND (reference sequence). The CDR3 DNA reads TGTGCCAGTAGTGTTACAGGGTTGAACACTGAAGCTTTCTTT. The encoded protein is CASSVTGLNTEAFF.